One and the same sample provided the 30 T cell receptor beta chains below, sequenced in a study of early T cells in non-severe SARS-CoV-2 infection. Each CDR3 protein gets one entry after TCRdb re-called the 5' RACE reads with MiXCR. Here the sample spans some 48,000 distinct CDR3 sequences, roughly 7.7% being singletons. Input material: whole blood. The receptors originated from an adult who was a healthcare worker with PCR-confirmed SARS-CoV-2 infection or an uninfected control (not recorded which).

The chain is built from TRBV30 and TRBJ2-7; 8 positions agree with TRBD2. The CDR3 sequence is 13 residues long. The trim removed 4 bases at V and 6 bases at J, leaving 8 bases unmatched. Looked up from germline, CDR1 is GTSNPN and CDR2 is SVGIG (reference sequence). CDR3 in DNA: TGTGCCTGGATCCCGGGACTAGGACGCGAGCAGTACTTC. It translates to CAWIPGLGREQYF.

V is TRBV20-1 and J is TRBJ1-5; perhaps TRBD1 as D (5 bases). The V gene lost 5 bases and the J gene lost 0 bases, with 11 bases spanning the gap. CDR1 and CDR2 from the germline V gene are DFQATT and SNEGSKA (reference sequence). The CDR3 sequence is 14 residues long. The CDR3 is CSAFTGYSNQPQHF. Written as DNA, the CDR3 is TGCAGTGCTTTCACAGGCTATAGCAATCAGCCCCAGCATTTT.

The sample holds many counts of this clonotype. The rearrangement uses TRBV30 and TRBJ1-2; 9 nucleotides agree with TRBD1. The CDR3 covers 12 residues. The V segment lost 5 bases and the J segment 6 bases; nucleotides outside the gene matches: 4. CDR1 GTSNPN and CDR2 SVGIG come from the germline V gene (reference sequence). The CDR3 sequence: CAWDRGENGYTF. In DNA form, the CDR3 reads TGTGCCTGGGACAGGGGGGAGAATGGCTACACCTTC.

This clonotype has only a few counts. The rearrangement joins TRBV11-2 to TRBJ2-5, with 9 bases that match TRBD1. The length of the CDR3 is 14 residues. CDR1 is SGHAT, CDR2 FQNNGV, per germline. V lost 2 bases and J lost 3; bases outside the gene matches: 1. The DNA of the CDR3 is TGTGCCAGCAGCTTAACAGGGGGCAAAGAGACCCAGTACTTC. As protein: CASSLTGGKETQYF.

The rearrangement joins TRBV10-3 to TRBJ1-2, with 9 bases lining up with TRBD1. CDR1 is ENHRY and CDR2 is SYGVKD in the germline V gene. The CDR3 extends over 16 amino acids. Trimming took 3 bases from V and 2 from J; bases not matched to a gene: 7. Here the CDR3 reads CAISERDRVFNYGYTF. CDR3 coding DNA: TGTGCCATCAGTGAAAGGGACAGGGTTTTCAACTATGGCTACACCTTC.

The gene calls are TRBV24-1 and TRBJ2-5; D is perhaps TRBD2 (7 bases). This CDR3 comprises 16 residues. V dropped 3 bases and J dropped 2 bases, with 15 bases sitting between them. In germline, CDR1 is KGHDR, CDR2 SFDVKD. CDR3 bases: TGTGCCACCAGTGATGGCGGGGGCGCACGACAAGAGACCCAGTACTTC. It is translated as CATSDGGGARQETQYF.

This clonotype appeared many times. This rearrangement joins TRBV20-1 to TRBJ1-6; 9 nucleotides align to TRBD1. CDR3 length equals 15 residues. From germline, CDR1 is DFQATT and CDR2 SNEGSKA (reference sequence). Trimming took 4 bases from V and 7 from J; bases not matched to a gene: 8. The CDR3 loop is CSANVGTGRNSPLHF. The CDR3 bases are TGCAGTGCTAACGTGGGGACAGGGCGGAATTCACCCCTCCACTTT.

This clonotype appeared many times. The genes are TRBV12-3 or TRBV12-4 and TRBJ2-7; 8 bases are shared with TRBD2. V gave up 5 bases and J gave up 6 bases; unmatched junction bases: 9. This CDR3 contains 14 residues. The chain's CDR3 is CASSVTGTRSEQYF. The DNA of the CDR3 is TGTGCCAGCAGTGTCACCGGGACTAGATCCGAGCAGTACTTC.

This chain joins TRBV18 and TRBJ1-1; TRBD1 might be the D (6 bases). V lost 5 bases and J lost 2, with 9 bases in between. Germline loops: CDR1 KGHSH, CDR2 LQKENI. CDR3 length: 13 amino acids. The CDR3 reads CASSMDRNTEAFF. For the CDR3, the DNA is TGTGCCAGCTCAATGGACAGAAACACTGAAGCTTTCTTT.

This clonotype was seen ten or more times. The V and J genes are TRBV11-2 and TRBJ2-3; a possible D gene is TRBD2 (6 bases). With 3 bases removed from V and 0 bases from J, the gap between germline ends came to 16 bases. CDR3 size: 17 residues. The germline CDR1 and CDR2 sequences are SGHAT and FQNNGV. The CDR3 DNA is TGTGCCAGCAGCTTCAGCCCTAGCGTGGGTAGCACAGATACGCAGTATTTT. This sequence encodes CASSFSPSVGSTDTQYF.

This clonotype was seen more than once but under ten times. This chain links TRBV29-1 with TRBJ2-7, with D perhaps matching TRBD1 or TRBD2 (5 bases each). The V and J ends lost 6 bases and 2 bases respectively, with 11 bases between them. There are 12 residues in the CDR3. From germline, CDR1 is SQVTM and CDR2 ANQGSEA. This CDR3 reads CSVGRTPYEQYF. The CDR3 DNA follows: TGCAGCGTGGGACGGACCCCCTACGAGCAGTACTTC.

This clonotype was seen many times. The chain joins TRBV14 to TRBJ1-2; D is unclear. Germline-derived CDR1 and CDR2 are SGHDN and FVKESK. This CDR3 is 13 amino acids long. Trimming left V 0 bases short and J 8 bases short, with 10 bases between. CDR3 sequence reads: CASSQDSGLGYTF. The CDR3 DNA follows: TGTGCCAGCAGCCAAGATTCGGGCCTCGGCTACACCTTC.

This clonotype was observed at least ten times. This sequence joins TRBV3-1 and TRBJ1-2; tentatively, D is TRBD1 (6 bases). Per the germline V gene, CDR1 is LGHDT and CDR2 is YNNKEL (reference sequence). The CDR3 consists of 15 residues. V lost 1 base and J lost 4, with 13 bases in between. CDR3 residues: CASSQVGQSLYGYTF. The CDR3 DNA sequence: TGTGCCAGCAGCCAAGTCGGACAGTCACTCTATGGCTACACCTTC.

The chain joins TRBV21-1 to TRBJ2-5; the D call in the table, TRBD1, was not verified against the DNA. TRBV21-1 is designated a pseudogene. CDR3 length equals 15 residues. DNA for the CDR3: TGTGCCAGCAGCAAAGGGCAGGGTTTATGGGAGACCCAGTACTTC. Amino acids: CASSKGQGLWETQYF.

A few counts support this clonotype. The chain joins TRBV12-3 or TRBV12-4 to TRBJ1-2; tentatively, D is TRBD1 (5 bases). V was trimmed by 4 bases and J by 6 bases, leaving 15 bases between them. CDR3 size: 14 residues. In nucleotides, the CDR3 is TGTGCCAGCAGTTCCCGTTCAGGGTGGAATGGCTACACCTTC. It translates to CASSSRSGWNGYTF.

On this clonotype itself: It may be a read error: a sequence one base away is much more abundant. V is TRBV20-1 and J is TRBJ2-7, with 7 bases that match TRBD1. The CDR3 covers 13 residues. Unmatched junction bases numbered 4, after V lost 2 bases and J lost 3 bases. The V gene's germline CDR1 is DFQATT and CDR2 SNEGSKA (reference sequence). The CDR3 region is CSARRGQIYEQYF. The DNA for the CDR3 is TGCAGTGCTAGAAGGGGACAGATCTACGAGCAGTACTTC.

At least ten counts were recorded for this clonotype. The rearrangement links TRBV6-5 to TRBJ1-5; possible D gene TRBD1, 6 bases. The CDR3 extends over 14 amino acids. The V gene lost 4 bases and the J gene lost 7 bases, with 14 bases spanning the gap. The germline V gene has CDR1 MNHEY and CDR2 SVGAGI. CDR3: CASSSTDRRQPQHF. In nucleotides, the CDR3 is TGTGCCAGCAGTTCGACCGACAGGCGACAGCCCCAGCATTTT.

This clonotype was observed a few times. CDR3: CASGDYYSSYNEQFF. The CDR3 region has the DNA TGTGCCAGCGGGGACTACTATAGCTCCTACAATGAGCAGTTCTTC. The chain uses TRBV7-2 and TRBJ2-1, with 7 bases identical to TRBD2. The CDR3 runs 15 residues. CDR1 is SGHTA, CDR2 FQGNSA, per germline. Trimming cost V 8 bases and J 0 bases; bases outside gene matches: 7.

At least ten counts were recorded for this clonotype. V usage is TRBV6-5 and J usage is TRBJ1-2; 8 nucleotides align to TRBD1. V trimming: 2 bases; J trimming: 4 bases; junction bases outside the gene matches: 3. This CDR3 is 14 amino acids long. Per the germline V gene, CDR1 is MNHEY and CDR2 is SVGAGI. Here the CDR3 reads CASSYRDRFYGYTF. The CDR3 DNA sequence: TGTGCCAGCAGTTACCGGGACAGGTTCTATGGCTACACCTTC.

This clonotype was seen many times. This chain uses TRBV3-1 with TRBJ2-1; 7 bases are shared with TRBD2. The CDR3 length is 14 residues. The V gene end was trimmed by 4 bases and the J gene end by 3 bases; junction bases not matched to a gene: 3. Per germline, CDR1 LGHDT and CDR2 YNNKEL (reference sequence). CDR3 in amino acids: CASSPGEGYNEQFF. The DNA for the CDR3 is TGTGCCAGCAGCCCCGGGGAGGGCTACAATGAGCAGTTCTTC.

A remark on this clonotype: A much larger clonotype is one base distant, so this may be a read error. The gene calls are TRBV15 and TRBJ2-1; D remains ambiguous. This CDR3 has 14 amino acids. With 2 bases removed from V and 4 bases from J, the gap between germline ends came to 9 bases. Germline V lookup: CDR1 LNHNV, CDR2 YYDKDF (reference sequence). The CDR3 reads CATSRNRLYNEQFF. The CDR3 DNA reads TGTGCCACCAGCAGAAACCGTCTTTACAATGAGCAGTTCTTC.

This clonotype was counted only a few times. The V and J genes are TRBV7-2 and TRBJ2-1, with TRBD2 matching over 8 bases. The germline CDR1 and CDR2 sequences are SGHTA and FQGNSA. The ends lost 5 bases at V and 3 bases at J; junction bases unmatched: 6. This CDR3 is 15 amino acids long. This CDR3 reads CASSPLSGVYNEQFF. CDR3 bases: TGTGCCAGCAGCCCACTTAGCGGGGTCTACAATGAGCAGTTCTTC.

The rearrangement joins TRBV5-4 to TRBJ1-2, with 8 bases that match TRBD1. This CDR3 has 12 amino acids. V was clipped by 4 bases and J by 8 bases; unmatched bases: 4. Germline V gene data show CDR1 as SGHNT and CDR2 as YYREEE (reference sequence). The CDR3 sequence: CASSQWDRGYTF. CDR3 DNA sequence: TGTGCCAGCAGCCAGTGGGACAGGGGCTACACCTTC.

The sample holds a few counts of this clonotype. This rearrangement joins TRBV27 to TRBJ2-7; tentative D call: TRBD1 (5 bases). The CDR3 has 16 residues. Deletions cut 4 bases from V and 3 bases from J, with 19 bases between. Germline V gives CDR1 MNHEY, CDR2 SMNVEV (reference sequence). CDR3 amino acids: CASSSLSQGVSYEQYF. The CDR3 nucleotides read TGTGCCAGCAGTTCCCTAAGCCAGGGTGTAAGCTACGAGCAGTACTTC.

The CDR3 bases are TGTGCCAGCAGCCAAGAAAGCAATCAGCCCCAGCATTTT. It is translated as CASSQESNQPQHF. The chain links TRBV14 to TRBJ1-5; D not resolved. Trimming removed 0 bases from V and 1 base from J, with 1 base in between. The CDR3 spans 13 residues. Germline-derived CDR1 and CDR2 are SGHDN and FVKESK.

This clonotype was counted many times. V gene TRBV28 combines with J gene TRBJ2-3, with 8 bases identical to TRBD2. The CDR3 has 15 residues. The germline gives CDR1 MDHEN, CDR2 SYDVKM. V was pared by 3 bases and J by 4 bases, with 6 bases of the junction left unmatched. CDR3 residues: CASSFGGTRADTQYF. CDR3 nucleotides: TGTGCCAGCAGTTTTGGCGGGACTAGGGCAGATACGCAGTATTTT.

This clonotype has ten or more counts. The chain joins TRBV11-2 to TRBJ2-1; perhaps TRBD2 as D (7 bases). The CDR3 consists of 17 residues. Looked up from germline, CDR1 is SGHAT and CDR2 is FQNNGV. V was trimmed by 1 base and J by 0 bases, leaving 13 bases between them. CDR3 sequence reads: CASSLGAGALSYNEQFF. For the CDR3, the DNA is TGTGCCAGCAGCTTAGGGGCGGGGGCTCTCTCCTACAATGAGCAGTTCTTC.

The rearrangement links TRBV7-6 to TRBJ1-6, with D perhaps matching TRBD1 (5 bases). CDR1 and CDR2 (germline): SGHVS, FNYEAQ. V was clipped by 5 bases and J by 8 bases, with 16 bases between them. The CDR3 length is 15 residues. CDR3 nucleotides: TGTGCCAGCAGCCCAGAGCGGCAGGGTTATTCACCCCTCCACTTT. It specifies CASSPERQGYSPLHF.

The table lists this clonotype with many counts. The J gene is TRBJ1-5, the V gene TRBV20-1; 8 bases fit TRBD1. Germline V gene lookup returns CDR1 DFQATT and CDR2 SNEGSKA (reference sequence). The V segment lost 5 bases and the J segment 4 bases; nucleotides outside the gene matches: 4. The CDR3 totals 13 residues. The CDR3, as DNA: TGCAGTGCTTTACAGGGGGTGAATCAGCCCCAGCATTTT. It yields the protein CSALQGVNQPQHF.

The chain recombines TRBV4-3 with TRBJ1-1; D is uncertain. CDR1 LGHNA and CDR2 YSLEER come from the germline V gene. This CDR3 comprises 14 residues. V was clipped by 2 bases and J by 0 bases, with 7 bases between them. The CDR3 reads CASSQTFMNTEAFF. For the CDR3, the DNA is TGCGCCAGCAGCCAAACATTCATGAACACTGAAGCTTTCTTT.